These 32 T cell receptor beta chains originate from one sample sequenced in a study of Graves' ophthalmopathy and Graves' hyperthyroidism. Scientists amplified the TCR beta CDR3 regions from RNA transcripts. After a first-round RT-PCR with HTBI primers, a second-round multiplex PCR was run. TCRdb passed the multiplex PCR reads through MiXCR, listing each CDR3 protein once. There are approximately 210,000 distinct CDR3 sequences in the sample; under 30% occur only once, and 9.1% lies in the top ten. Sequencing was carried out using peripheral blood. The receptors were gathered from a middle-aged man with Graves' ophthalmopathy.

There are many counts of this clonotype. V usage is TRBV7-8 and J usage is TRBJ2-5; weak D call: TRBD1 (5 bases). V lost 3 bases to trimming and J lost 1 base, with 15 bases between them. The germline gives CDR1 SGHVS, CDR2 FQNEAQ. This CDR3 has 16 amino acids. Here the CDR3 DNA reads TGTGCCAGCAGCTTGTTCTCCCAGGGTATCCAAGAGACCCAGTACTTC. Translating it yields CASSLFSQGIQETQYF. Looking up the rest from reference TRBV7-8 and TRBJ2-5 gives the full variable domain: GAGVSQSPRYKVAKRGQDVALRCDPISGHVSLFWYQQALGQGPEFLTYFQNEAQLDKSGLPSDRFFAERPEGSVSTLKIQRTQQEDSAVYLCASSLFSQGIQETQYFGPGTRLLVL.

Many counts were recorded for this clonotype. The J gene is TRBJ2-7, the V gene TRBV3-1; no reliable D call. This CDR3 spans 12 amino acids. V lost 1 base to trimming and J lost 1 base, with 2 bases between them. The V gene's germline CDR1 is LGHDT and CDR2 YNNKEL (reference sequence). The CDR3 spells CASSQASYEQYF. CDR3 nucleotide sequence: TGTGCCAGCAGCCAAGCTTCCTACGAGCAGTACTTC.

This clonotype was counted many times. The rearrangement uses TRBV6-5 and TRBJ1-5; D is possibly TRBD1 (6 bases). Trimming shortened V by 0 bases and J by 4 bases, and 13 bases separated the two germline ends. The CDR3 runs to 16 residues. Germline assignment: CDR1 MNHEY and CDR2 SVGAGI. The CDR3 DNA sequence: TGTGCCAGCAGTTACTCGATCCAGGGGCAAAATCAGCCCCAGCATTTT. It translates to CASSYSIQGQNQPQHF.

In this sample, this clonotype turned up many times. The chain couples TRBV20-1 to TRBJ2-7, with 9 bases matching TRBD1. The CDR3 runs to 13 residues. With 7 bases clipped from V and 3 bases from J, the junction kept 7 bases outside the gene matches. Germline CDR1 DFQATT, CDR2 SNEGSKA (reference sequence). CDR3 loop: CSGGTGTLYEQYF. Written as DNA, the CDR3 is TGCAGTGGCGGGACAGGGACCCTCTACGAGCAGTACTTC.

The chain carries TRBV11-2 and TRBJ2-5, with D tentatively TRBD1 or TRBD2 (7 bases each). V was cut by 1 base and J by 5 bases, with 14 bases left in between. The CDR3 covers 15 residues. Germline CDR1 SGHAT, CDR2 FQNNGV. CDR3 bases: TGTGCCAGCAGCTTAGTTCCCCAGGGGGGGGAGACCCAGTACTTC. It encodes CASSLVPQGGETQYF.

In its sample, this clonotype was seen many times. V is TRBV6-2 or TRBV6-3 and J is TRBJ2-2, with 7 nucleotides matching TRBD1. Trimming removed 7 bases from V and 6 bases from J; junction bases left unmatched: 5. The CDR3 is made up of 13 amino acids. CDR1 and CDR2 from the germline V gene are MNHEY and SVGEGT. The CDR3 region is CASNRGSPGELFF. CDR3 coding DNA: TGTGCCAGCAACAGGGGCTCCCCCGGGGAGCTGTTTTTT.

The sample holds many counts of this clonotype. CDR3 nucleotides: TGTGCCAGCAGCTTATACCACGAGCAGTACTTC. This encodes CASSLYHEQYF. J is TRBJ2-7 and V is TRBV7-2; no clear D. The germline V gene encodes CDR1 SGHTA and CDR2 FQGNSA. With 2 bases removed from V and 5 bases from J, the gap between germline ends came to 4 bases. The CDR3 has 11 residues. Using reference TRBV7-2 and TRBJ2-7 for the parts outside the CDR3, the full variable domain is GAGVSQSPSNKVTEKGKDVELRCDPISGHTALYWYRQSLGQGLEFLIYFQGNSAPDKSGLPSDRFSAERTGGSVSTLTIQRTQQEDSAVYLCASSLYHEQYFGPGTRLTVT.

This clonotype showed up many times. Since the CDR3 does not end with the conserved phenylalanine or tryptophan, this likely comes from a read error. The chain carries TRBV12-3 or TRBV12-4 and TRBJ1-5; no clear D gene. This CDR3 has 13 residues. Trimming took off 2 bases at V and 6 bases at J, with 8 bases between the two ends. This CDR3 reads CASSLLGPQPQHL. In DNA, the CDR3 is TGTGCCAGCAGTTTACTCGGTCCTCAGCCCCAGCATCTT.

The J gene is TRBJ1-2, the V gene TRBV7-8; D is uncertain. This CDR3 spans 12 amino acids. The germline V gene has CDR1 SGHVS and CDR2 FQNEAQ. With 6 bases removed from V and 8 bases from J, the gap between germline ends came to 13 bases. CDR3 residues: CASSPKLGGYTF. DNA for the CDR3: TGTGCCAGCAGTCCAAAGCTTGGGGGCTACACCTTC.

This clonotype was seen repeatedly, ten times or more. V usage is TRBV11-2 and J usage is TRBJ2-7, with 7 bases lining up with TRBD2. Germline V gene sequence: CDR1 SGHAT, CDR2 FQNNGV. The ends lost 5 bases at V and 3 bases at J; junction bases unmatched: 7. This CDR3 spans 14 amino acids. The CDR3 spells CASSPGGFGYEQYF. CDR3 nucleotides: TGTGCCAGCAGCCCCGGGGGGTTCGGCTACGAGCAGTACTTC.

This clonotype was found many times. The J gene is TRBJ2-7, the V gene TRBV27; D ambiguous. The CDR3 spans 12 residues. V shed 5 bases and J shed 2 bases, with 7 bases lying between them. Germline-derived CDR1 and CDR2 are MNHEY and SMNVEV (reference sequence). The CDR3 DNA sequence: TGTGCCAGCAGTCCTTCCGCCTACGAGCAGTACTTC. Amino acid sequence: CASSPSAYEQYF.

This clonotype was counted at least ten times. This chain links TRBV29-1 with TRBJ2-4; 9 bases match TRBD1. Germline CDR1 SQVTM, CDR2 ANQGSEA. Germline trimming cut 1 base from V and 4 bases from J; bases unmatched to any gene: 17. This CDR3 is built from 19 residues. CDR3 sequence (DNA): TGCAGCGTTGAAGGGAGTTCCGGACCACAGGGGGCTGTAAAAAACATTCAGTACTTC. It is translated as CSVEGSSGPQGAVKNIQYF.

The V call is TRBV30, the J call TRBJ1-6; D possibly corresponds to TRBD1 (6 bases). Germline CDR1 is GTSNPN and CDR2 is SVGIG (reference sequence). Trimming pared 3 bases from V and 8 bases from J, leaving 17 bases between. The CDR3 consists of 15 residues. As DNA, the CDR3 is TGTGCCTGGAGCGAAACCGGGACACGGCATTCACCCCTCCACTTT. It codes for CAWSETGTRHSPLHF.

This clonotype was recorded many times. The chain employs TRBV29-1 and TRBJ2-5; possible D gene TRBD2, 6 bases. This CDR3 has 13 residues. The V gene's germline CDR1 is SQVTM and CDR2 ANQGSEA. With 7 bases removed from V and 5 bases from J, the gap between germline ends came to 17 bases. The CDR3 DNA sequence: TGCAGCGCCCGAGTGGGGGGAGAGGAGACCCAGTACTTC. Amino acids: CSARVGGEETQYF.

This clonotype was found many times. This rearrangement joins TRBV4-3 to TRBJ1-1; the D is unclear. The CDR3 is 13 residues long. Germline V lookup: CDR1 LGHNA, CDR2 YSLEER. The V end was cut by 1 base, the J end by 1 base, with 4 bases between. The CDR3 nucleotides read TGCGCCAGCAGCCAAGCCGCGAACACTGAAGCTTTCTTT. Encoded protein: CASSQAANTEAFF.

This sequence joins TRBV11-2 and TRBJ2-5; D uncertain. The CDR3 loop spans 14 amino acids. Between the trimmed V and J ends, which lost 4 bases and 5 bases, there was a span of 14 bases. Germline V CDR1 and CDR2: SGHAT, FQNNGV. Written as DNA, the CDR3 is TGTGCCAGCAGCTCCCCTTGGAGTCGGGAGACCCAGTACTTC. It codes for CASSSPWSRETQYF.

The chain links TRBV2 to TRBJ2-7; D unclear. Trimming left V 8 bases short and J 2 bases short, with 16 bases between. CDR3 length equals 14 residues. The germline gives CDR1 SNHLY, CDR2 FYNNEI. Here the CDR3 DNA reads TGTGCCAGCCAGTGGGTACAGTCGACCTACGAGCAGTACTTC. Encoded protein: CASQWVQSTYEQYF.

This clonotype was found many times. The genes are TRBV15 and TRBJ2-3; no clear D. The CDR3 is 15 residues long. V lost 1 base, J lost 1 base, and 9 bases lay in between. Germline CDR1 is LNHNV and CDR2 is YYDKDF (reference sequence). The CDR3 DNA reads as TGTGCCACCAGCAGAGGGAACTCAGGCACAGATACGCAGTATTTT. Amino acids: CATSRGNSGTDTQYF.

This clonotype was observed a handful of times. This chain connects TRBV12-5 to TRBJ2-2, with D possibly matching TRBD1 (6 bases). V was pared by 4 bases and J by 0 bases, with 12 bases between. This CDR3 is 16 amino acids long. Germline V lookup: CDR1 LGHNT, CDR2 FRNRAP. CDR3 sequence (DNA): TGTGCTAGTGGTTGGGGACACCCTGCGAACACCGGGGAGCTGTTTTTT. This codes for CASGWGHPANTGELFF. Full variable domain (remainder filled in from reference TRBV12-5 and TRBJ2-2): DARVTQTPRHKVTEMGQEVTMRCQPILGHNTVFWYRQTMMQGLELLAYFRNRAPLDDSGMPKDRFSAEMPDATLATLKIQPSEPRDSAVYFCASGWGHPANTGELFFGEGSRLTVL.

This clonotype has at least ten counts. The chain combines TRBV4-1 with TRBJ2-7; D not certain. V lost 0 bases, J lost 3 bases, and 12 bases lay in between. The CDR3 contains 15 residues. Germline V gene lookup returns CDR1 MGHRA and CDR2 YSYEKL. The CDR3 is CASSQDGSLRYEQYF. The CDR3 nucleotides read TGCGCCAGCAGCCAAGATGGGTCCTTGCGCTACGAGCAGTACTTC.

This clonotype was counted many times. The chain is built from TRBV19 and TRBJ1-5; D unresolved. The CDR3 is 15 residues long. The V gene's germline CDR1 is LNHDA and CDR2 SQIVND (reference sequence). V gave up 5 bases and J gave up 7 bases, with 18 bases separating them. CDR3 DNA sequence: TGTGCCAGTAGTCCAACCGCGGAAGTAAGGCAGCCCCAGCATTTT. Amino acid sequence: CASSPTAEVRQPQHF. The full variable domain, with the rest looked up from reference TRBV19 and TRBJ1-5, is DGGITQSPKYLFRKEGQNVTLSCEQNLNHDAMYWYRQDPGQGLRLIYYSQIVNDFQKGDIAEGYSVSREKKESFPLTVTSAQKNPTAFYLCASSPTAEVRQPQHFGDGTRLSIL.

The rearrangement uses TRBV7-2 and TRBJ2-5; 10 nucleotides line up with TRBD2. The V gene's germline CDR1 is SGHTA and CDR2 FQGNSA. Trimming at V came to 0 bases and at J to 3 bases, leaving 4 bases not matched to a gene. The CDR3 loop spans 16 amino acids. The CDR3 sequence is CASSLARTSGKETQYF. The CDR3 DNA reads as TGTGCCAGCAGCTTAGCCCGGACTAGCGGAAAAGAGACCCAGTACTTC.

This clonotype was recorded at least ten times. This chain joins TRBV7-2 and TRBJ1-5; tentatively, D is TRBD1 (5 bases). The CDR3 is 14 residues long. Trimming removed 1 base at V and 4 bases at J, with 8 bases between. The V gene's germline CDR1 is SGHTA and CDR2 FQGNSA. CDR3 nucleotide sequence: TGTGCCAGCAGCTTAGATTGGGGGAATCAGCCCCAGCATTTT. Its protein is CASSLDWGNQPQHF.

The V gene is TRBV15, the J gene TRBJ2-7; 8 positions agree with TRBD2. Germline-derived CDR1 and CDR2 are LNHNV and YYDKDF (reference sequence). Trimming at V came to 1 base and at J to 7 bases, leaving 9 bases not matched to a gene. This CDR3 has 15 residues. In DNA, the CDR3 is TGTGCCACCAGCAGAGGGACAGCGGGAGTGGGTGAGCAGTACTTC. This translates into CATSRGTAGVGEQYF.

This clonotype has ten or more counts. The chain couples TRBV7-2 to TRBJ1-5, with no clear D. Trimming cost V 3 bases and J 4 bases, with 7 bases left between them. CDR1 SGHTA and CDR2 FQGNSA come from the germline V gene. This CDR3 is 13 amino acids long. The CDR3 sequence: CASSLWENQPQHF. The DNA of the CDR3 is TGTGCCAGCAGCTTGTGGGAGAATCAGCCCCAGCATTTT.

The table lists this clonotype with many counts. The chain is built from TRBV27 and TRBJ2-2; D gene uncertain. This CDR3 has 15 amino acids. Trimming left V 1 base short and J 0 bases short, with 6 bases between. Germline lookup yields CDR1 MNHEY and CDR2 SMNVEV (reference sequence). CDR3 in DNA: TGTGCCAGCAGTTTATTCAGCGCGAACACCGGGGAGCTGTTTTTT. Translating it yields CASSLFSANTGELFF.

This clonotype was found many times. The gene calls are TRBV18 and TRBJ2-7, with TRBD1 as a possible D gene (6 bases). Trimming left V 2 bases short and J 5 bases short, with 16 bases between. Germline V gene data show CDR1 as KGHSH and CDR2 as LQKENI. This CDR3 has 15 residues. The CDR3 coding sequence is TGTGCCAGCTCACCAAGTCTGGCAGGGGTGGACGAGCAGTACTTC. Translating gives CASSPSLAGVDEQYF.

This clonotype was picked up many times. J is TRBJ1-3 and V is TRBV25-1, with 8 bases identical to TRBD1. The CDR3 contains 18 residues. From germline, CDR1 is MGHDK and CDR2 SYGVNS. Trimming cost V 4 bases and J 1 base; bases outside gene matches: 12. The DNA for the CDR3 is TGTGCCAGCAGTGCAATCAGGGGGCCGCCAGCTTCTGGAAACACCATATATTTT. Translation: CASSAIRGPPASGNTIYF.

This clonotype appeared many times. This chain connects TRBV5-1 to TRBJ2-2; 10 bases map to TRBD1. The CDR3 has 15 residues. V lost 3 bases, J lost 5 bases, and 4 bases stayed unmatched. Germline V lookup: CDR1 SGHRS, CDR2 YFSETQ. The CDR3 here is CASSSRDRGTGELFF. CDR3 bases: TGCGCCAGCAGCTCCCGGGACAGGGGAACCGGGGAGCTGTTTTTT.

This chain joins TRBV30 and TRBJ1-1; D is unclear. Germline V lookup: CDR1 GTSNPN, CDR2 SVGIG (reference sequence). This CDR3 has 13 residues. Trimming removed 1 base at V and 1 base at J, with 7 bases between. The CDR3 DNA follows: TGTGCCTGGAGTGGAGCAGGGAACACTGAAGCTTTCTTT. It codes for CAWSGAGNTEAFF.

This clonotype was counted ten times or more. The rearrangement uses TRBV27 and TRBJ1-2; 9 nucleotides match TRBD1. Germline CDR1 is MNHEY and CDR2 is SMNVEV (reference sequence). The V and J ends lost 6 bases and 7 bases, in that order; junction bases with no gene match: 3. CDR3 length: 12 amino acids. Here the CDR3 DNA reads TGTGCCAGCAGGACAGGGGGTCGTGGCTACACCTTC. It is translated as CASRTGGRGYTF.

The sample holds many counts of this clonotype. This sequence joins TRBV6-4 and TRBJ1-6, with D perhaps matching TRBD1 (6 bases). Trimming removed 7 bases from V and 3 bases from J, with 16 bases in between. The CDR3 contains 16 residues. Germline V lookup: CDR1 MRHNA, CDR2 SNTAGT. The CDR3 spells CASKEGAGDYNSPLHF. In nucleotides, the CDR3 is TGTGCCAGCAAGGAAGGGGCAGGGGACTATAATTCACCCCTCCACTTT.